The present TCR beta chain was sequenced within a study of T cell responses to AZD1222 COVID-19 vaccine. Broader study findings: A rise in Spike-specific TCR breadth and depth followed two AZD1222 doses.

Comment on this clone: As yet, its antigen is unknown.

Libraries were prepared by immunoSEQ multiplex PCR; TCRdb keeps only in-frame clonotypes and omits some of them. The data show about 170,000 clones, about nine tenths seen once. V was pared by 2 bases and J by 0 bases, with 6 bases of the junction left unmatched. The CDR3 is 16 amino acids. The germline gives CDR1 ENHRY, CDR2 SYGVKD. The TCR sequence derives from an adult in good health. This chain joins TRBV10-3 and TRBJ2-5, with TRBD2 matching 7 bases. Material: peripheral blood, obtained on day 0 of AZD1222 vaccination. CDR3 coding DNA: TGTGCCATCAGTGAGACAGCTAGCGGCAACCAAGAGACCCAGTACTTC. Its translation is CAISETASGNQETQYF.